This record concerns one TCR beta chain sequence. The data are from a study of blood T cell repertoires in COVID-19. Germline V gene data show CDR1 as LNHDA and CDR2 as SQIVND (reference sequence). The CDR3 sequence is 13 residues long. Trimming took 6 bases from V and 2 from J, leaving 10 bases between them. TCRdb's table, derived via immunoSEQ multiplex PCR, lists solely in-frame clones and lacks some. The sample consists of roughly 53,000 clones, 85% to 90% of them appearing once. The sequencing input was peripheral blood. The V call is TRBV19, the J call TRBJ2-5; a weak D match, TRBD1 (6 bases). This sequence originates from an elderly woman with COVID-19, enrolled during active disease. The CDR3 region is CASRPRGQETQYF. CDR3 nucleotide sequence: TGTGCCAGTAGGCCCAGGGGTCAAGAGACCCAGTACTTC.